This T cell receptor beta chain was captured by sequencing in a study of cytomegalovirus exposure and HLA in healthy donors. Study background: Out of 150 million to 200 million T cells, an earlier analysis found fewer than 140 million unique TCR beta sequences in total. The study, taken as a whole, reports: Some V segments, including TRBV6-2 and TRBV6-3, were excluded as indistinguishable. Most subjects had HLA-A and HLA-B alleles reportedly predicted accurately by TCR beta sequences. The classifier, whose performance was assessed in both the original and validation cohorts, reportedly diagnosed cytomegalovirus status with high specificity and sensitivity.

A multiplex PCR was run with 60 Vbeta primers and 13 Jbeta primers. Generated by immunoSEQ multiplex PCR, the TCRdb table keeps only in-frame clones and is missing some. The data show 110,000 to 150,000 clones, 78% seen once. CDR3 length: 16 amino acids. Looked up from germline, CDR1 is SGHAT and CDR2 is FQDESV (reference sequence). The V and J ends lost 1 base and 4 bases respectively, with 13 bases between them. This clone has a single count. Its matching antigen is unknown. This clonotype originated in a woman aged 18-29 years in good health and CMV-seropositive. The sample comprised PBMCs. The chain is built from TRBV11-1 and TRBJ2-2; D is unclear. The CDR3 here is CASSLGPQYSTGELFF. The CDR3 coding sequence is TGTGCCAGCAGCTTAGGTCCACAGTATAGCACCGGGGAGCTGTTTTTT.